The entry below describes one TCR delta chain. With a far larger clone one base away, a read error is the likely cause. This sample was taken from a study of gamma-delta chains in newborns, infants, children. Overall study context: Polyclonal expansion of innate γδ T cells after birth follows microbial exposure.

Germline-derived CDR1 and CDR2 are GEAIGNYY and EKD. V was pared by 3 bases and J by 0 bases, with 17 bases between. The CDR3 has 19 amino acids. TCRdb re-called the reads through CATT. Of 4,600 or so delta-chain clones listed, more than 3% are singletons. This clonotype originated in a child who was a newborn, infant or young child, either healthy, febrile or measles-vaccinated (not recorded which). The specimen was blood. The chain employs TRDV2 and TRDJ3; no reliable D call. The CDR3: CACDSIRGGSSWDTRQMFF. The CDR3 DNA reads TGTGCCTGTGACTCCATCCGGGGTGGAAGCTCCTGGGACACCCGACAGATGTTTTTC.